What follows are 31 T cell receptor beta chains derived from one specimen sequenced in a study of identical twins. In TCRdb, the 5' RACE reads were re-called with MiXCR into one record per CDR3 protein. The sample has just over 500,000 distinct CDR3 sequences, around 20% seen once. This sample was also put to use in a study of T cells expressing NK-cell markers.

Sequencing was done on a sample of CD4+ T cells sorted from blood. These receptors came from a woman younger than 30 in good health.

The rearrangement uses TRBV20-1 and TRBJ2-2, with TRBD2 as a possible D gene (6 bases). V was pared by 6 bases and J by 7 bases, with 18 bases between. CDR3 length: 14 residues. Germline CDR1 DFQATT, CDR2 SNEGSKA (reference sequence). The CDR3 bases are TGCAGTGCCAGGACCGGGACTCGGGGCGGGGAGCTGTTTTTT. It is translated as CSARTGTRGGELFF.

In its sample, this clonotype was seen a few times. The gene calls are TRBV20-1 and TRBJ2-1; D possibly corresponds to TRBD1 (6 bases). CDR3 length: 14 residues. Deletions cut 5 bases from V and 7 bases from J, with 18 bases between. Germline V gene data show CDR1 as DFQATT and CDR2 as SNEGSKA (reference sequence). The CDR3 sequence: CSASRTVGLNEQFF. For the CDR3, the DNA is TGCAGTGCTTCCCGGACAGTCGGGTTGAATGAGCAGTTCTTC.

The chain couples TRBV6-5 to TRBJ1-3; maybe TRBD1 (6 bases). The V and J ends lost 2 bases and 4 bases respectively, with 9 bases between them. The CDR3 consists of 14 residues. Germline V gives CDR1 MNHEY, CDR2 SVGAGI. Here the CDR3 DNA reads TGTGCCAGCAGTTACGGGGGGCGCGGAAACACCATATATTTT. Protein product: CASSYGGRGNTIYF.

The rearrangement links TRBV12-3 or TRBV12-4 to TRBJ2-1; TRBD1 or TRBD2 may be the D gene (5 bases each). V lost 4 bases to trimming and J lost 7 bases, with 20 bases between them. The CDR3 is 16 residues long. The CDR3 loop reads CASSSGWGSGQNEQFF. DNA for the CDR3: TGTGCCAGCAGTTCCGGCTGGGGGAGCGGACAAAATGAGCAGTTCTTC.

This clonotype was counted many times. This rearrangement joins TRBV5-6 to TRBJ1-2; D not resolved. Germline V gene data show CDR1 as SGHDT and CDR2 as YYEEEE. Between the trimmed V and J ends, which lost 2 bases and 7 bases, there was a span of 9 bases. This CDR3 is built from 12 residues. CDR3 bases: TGTGCCAGCAGCTTCCAGCGGCGTGGCTACACCTTC. Translated: CASSFQRRGYTF.

The chain uses TRBV5-1 and TRBJ2-5; D might be TRBD1 (6 bases). V was cut by 7 bases and J by 2 bases, with 12 bases left in between. In germline, CDR1 is SGHRS, CDR2 YFSETQ. The CDR3 consists of 13 residues. CDR3 region: CASQGPDQETQYF. CDR3 sequence (DNA): TGCGCCAGCCAGGGGCCAGATCAAGAGACCCAGTACTTC.

Only a few counts were recorded for this clonotype. The chain has TRBV20-1 and TRBJ2-7; D not resolved. V lost 0 bases and J 0 bases, leaving 12 bases between the germline ends. This CDR3 is built from 15 residues. CDR1 and CDR2 from the germline V gene are DFQATT and SNEGSKA (reference sequence). The CDR3 spells CSARDRLQHSYEQYF. The CDR3 coding sequence is TGCAGTGCTAGAGATCGTTTGCAACACTCCTACGAGCAGTACTTC.

This clonotype ranks as medium-sized. The rearrangement links TRBV29-1 to TRBJ2-1, with a possible D match to TRBD2 (5 bases). CDR1 is SQVTM, CDR2 ANQGSEA, per germline. The CDR3 is 13 amino acids. Trimming stripped 7 bases from V and 0 bases from J, with 10 bases between. The CDR3 DNA reads as TGCAGCGACGGCCGGGACTCCTACAATGAGCAGTTCTTC. This gives the protein CSDGRDSYNEQFF.

The chain recombines TRBV5-1 with TRBJ2-7; 10 nucleotides agree with TRBD2. Germline V lookup: CDR1 SGHRS, CDR2 YFSETQ. V lost 0 bases and J lost 3; bases outside the gene matches: 6. The CDR3 is 16 amino acids. CDR3 sequence (DNA): TGCGCCAGCAGCTTGGGCCCCAGGACTAGCGGCTACGAGCAGTACTTC. It translates to CASSLGPRTSGYEQYF.

The chain has TRBV5-1 and TRBJ2-1; 10 bases are a match to TRBD1. Looked up from germline, CDR1 is SGHRS and CDR2 is YFSETQ. CDR3 size: 17 residues. J gave up 0 bases and V 4 bases, and 7 bases lay outside the gene matches. The CDR3: CASSPGQGPSSYNEQFF. The CDR3 DNA follows: TGCGCCAGCAGCCCGGGACAGGGGCCAAGCTCCTACAATGAGCAGTTCTTC. The full variable domain, rest sourced from reference TRBV5-1 and TRBJ2-1, is KAGVTQTPRYLIKTRGQQVTLSCSPISGHRSVSWYQQTPGQGLQFLFEYFSETQRNKGNFPGRFSGRQFSNSRSEMNVSTLELGDSALYLCASSPGQGPSSYNEQFFGPGTRLTVL.

The CDR3: CSAPWTGGRTGELFF. The CDR3 DNA follows: TGCAGTGCCCCCTGGACGGGAGGGAGGACCGGGGAGCTGTTTTTT. The rearrangement uses TRBV20-1 and TRBJ2-2; 8 bases are a match to TRBD2. The CDR3 has 15 amino acids. CDR1 is DFQATT, CDR2 SNEGSKA, per germline (reference sequence). J gave up 5 bases and V 6 bases, and 11 bases lay outside the gene matches.

The J gene is TRBJ2-3, the V gene TRBV29-1; 8 bases agree with TRBD2. Germline CDR1 is SQVTM and CDR2 is ANQGSEA. CDR3 length: 12 amino acids. The V gene end was trimmed by 7 bases and the J gene end by 8 bases; junction bases not matched to a gene: 8. The CDR3 sequence: CSGIAGRLTQYF. The DNA of the CDR3 is TGCAGCGGAATAGCGGGGCGACTTACGCAGTATTTT.

The DNA for the CDR3 is TGCAGTGCTAGAGCATCCCGGTCCGATGAGCAGTTCTTC. The encoded protein is CSARASRSDEQFF. The rearrangement joins TRBV20-1 to TRBJ2-1; D is uncertain. V was trimmed by 1 base and J by 8 bases, leaving 12 bases between them. The germline V gene encodes CDR1 DFQATT and CDR2 SNEGSKA (reference sequence). There are 13 residues in the CDR3.

The CDR3 sequence is CASSFQGDIYSPLHF. For the CDR3, the DNA is TGTGCCAGCAGTTTTCAAGGGGACATCTATTCACCCCTCCACTTT. The chain combines TRBV12-3 or TRBV12-4 with TRBJ1-6; weak D call: TRBD1 (6 bases). Trimming removed 3 bases from V and 8 bases from J, with 14 bases in between. The CDR3 length is 15 residues.

This clonotype was detected only once. The chain is built from TRBV7-9 and TRBJ2-1; weak D call: TRBD2 (5 bases). Germline loops: CDR1 SEHNR, CDR2 FQNEAQ (reference sequence). Deletions cut 2 bases from V and 8 bases from J, with 19 bases between. This CDR3 is 16 amino acids long. The CDR3 loop is CASSLRYPGYGDEQFF. In nucleotides, the CDR3 is TGTGCCAGCAGCTTAAGGTATCCGGGGTACGGCGATGAGCAGTTCTTC.

This clonotype has just a few counts. The genes are TRBV27 and TRBJ2-7; tentatively, D is TRBD1 or TRBD2 (5 bases each). Trimming removed 4 bases from V and 5 bases from J, with 12 bases in between. Per germline, CDR1 MNHEY and CDR2 SMNVEV (reference sequence). The CDR3 contains 13 residues. CDR3 nucleotides: TGTGCCAGCAGTTCTGTCGAGGGGCACGAGCAGTACTTC. Translating it yields CASSSVEGHEQYF.

This clonotype showed up many times. The chain uses TRBV30 and TRBJ2-1; TRBD1 might be the D (5 bases). Germline loops: CDR1 GTSNPN, CDR2 SVGIG (reference sequence). The V and J ends lost 2 bases and 2 bases respectively, with 13 bases between them. The CDR3 spans 15 residues. The CDR3: CAWSPPRAPYNEQFF. The DNA for the CDR3 is TGTGCCTGGAGTCCCCCCAGGGCACCCTACAATGAGCAGTTCTTC.

The chain couples TRBV5-5 to TRBJ2-1; D may correspond to TRBD1 or TRBD2 (5 bases each). The CDR3 consists of 16 residues. In germline, CDR1 is SGHKS, CDR2 YYEKEE (reference sequence). V dropped 4 bases and J dropped 0 bases, with 14 bases sitting between them. The DNA for the CDR3 is TGTGCCAGCAGCCCCAGGGACCCCTTCTCCTACAATGAGCAGTTCTTC. Its translation is CASSPRDPFSYNEQFF.

This clonotype has more than one count but fewer than ten. In nucleotides, the CDR3 is TGCGCCAGCAGCGGGGAAGCTGGGGCCAACGTCCTGACTTTC. Residues: CASSGEAGANVLTF. The rearrangement links TRBV5-1 to TRBJ2-6; D gene ambiguous. V lost 4 bases and J lost 2, with 7 bases in between. Germline-derived CDR1 and CDR2 are SGHRS and YFSETQ. This CDR3 is 14 amino acids long. The entire variable domain, with the rest obtained from reference TRBV5-1 and TRBJ2-6, is as follows: KAGVTQTPRYLIKTRGQQVTLSCSPISGHRSVSWYQQTPGQGLQFLFEYFSETQRNKGNFPGRFSGRQFSNSRSEMNVSTLELGDSALYLCASSGEAGANVLTFGAGSRLTVL.

This clonotype has ten or more counts. The chain is built from TRBV12-3 or TRBV12-4 and TRBJ2-1; D may be TRBD1 or TRBD2 (6 bases each). This CDR3 has 14 residues. Trimming stripped 2 bases from V and 4 bases from J, with 9 bases between. CDR3 loop: CASSLPGAYNEQFF. CDR3 DNA: TGTGCCAGCAGTTTACCGGGGGCGTACAATGAGCAGTTCTTC.

This clonotype was picked up a small number of times. V gene TRBV11-2 combines with J gene TRBJ1-1; D remains unclear. The germline gives CDR1 SGHAT, CDR2 FQNNGV. V was cut by 3 bases and J by 4 bases, with 12 bases left in between. The CDR3 length is 14 residues. As DNA, the CDR3 is TGTGCCAGCAGCTTCCGACCGGGGAGCACTGAAGCTTTCTTT. Translation: CASSFRPGSTEAFF.

This chain connects TRBV5-1 to TRBJ1-1; TRBD1 agrees at 7 bases. Unmatched junction bases numbered 7, after V lost 5 bases and J lost 6 bases. The CDR3 has 13 amino acids. The germline V gene encodes CDR1 SGHRS and CDR2 YFSETQ. The CDR3 sequence: CASSGGGDAEAFF. The CDR3 nucleotides read TGCGCCAGCAGTGGAGGGGGCGACGCTGAAGCTTTCTTT.

Points on this clonotype: An end of the junction does not agree with germline; a read error may underlie this. The rearrangement uses TRBV5-1 and TRBJ1-2; no definite D call. The CDR3 length is 11 residues. Germline loops: CDR1 SGHRS, CDR2 YFSETQ. CDR3 in DNA: TGCGCCAGCAGCTTGGATGCTACACCATACTTC. Protein product: CASSLDATPYF.

The rearrangement uses TRBV7-2 and TRBJ2-4; 8 bases are a match to TRBD1. The ends lost 5 bases at V and 6 bases at J; junction bases unmatched: 3. The germline V gene has CDR1 SGHTA and CDR2 FQGNSA. The CDR3 has 13 amino acids. This CDR3 reads CASSADRVNIQYF. The CDR3 DNA reads as TGTGCCAGCAGCGCGGACAGGGTAAACATTCAGTACTTC.

In its sample, this clonotype was seen many times. The junction departs from the called germline gene at one end, perhaps through a read error. This rearrangement joins TRBV5-1 to TRBJ1-1; 9 bases are shared with TRBD1. The germline V gene has CDR1 SGHRS and CDR2 YFSETQ. The CDR3 totals 13 residues. Here the CDR3 reads CASSGTGNSEAFF. For the CDR3, the DNA is TGCGCCAGCAGCGGGACAGGGAACTCTGAAGCTTTCTTT.

This clonotype has a handful of counts. V usage is TRBV5-1 and J usage is TRBJ2-6, with D possibly being TRBD1 (6 bases). This CDR3 spans 17 amino acids. V was shortened by 7 bases and J by 1 base, with 18 bases between the two germline ends. Germline lookup yields CDR1 SGHRS and CDR2 YFSETQ. The CDR3: CASGPGHFTSGANVLTF. The CDR3 DNA reads as TGCGCCAGCGGACCGGGACACTTCACATCTGGGGCCAACGTCCTGACTTTC.

This rearrangement joins TRBV5-5 to TRBJ1-2; D possibly corresponds to TRBD1 (6 bases). With 0 bases removed from V and 4 bases from J, the gap between germline ends came to 13 bases. This CDR3 is 15 amino acids long. CDR1 is SGHKS and CDR2 is YYEKEE in the germline V gene (reference sequence). The CDR3: CASSLARGPRYGYTF. The CDR3 bases are TGTGCCAGCAGCTTGGCCAGGGGCCCCCGCTATGGCTACACCTTC.

This clonotype was observed a handful of times. The rearrangement links TRBV4-2 to TRBJ2-5, with D perhaps matching TRBD1 (5 bases). Trimming removed 5 bases at V and 7 bases at J, with 32 bases between. The CDR3 is made up of 19 amino acids. Germline CDR1 and CDR2: LGHNA and YNFKEQ. Here the CDR3 DNA reads TGTGCCAGCAGCGTACGGACATCGGTGAATTTTGGGTCCGTTTGGACCCAGTACTTC. Its protein is CASSVRTSVNFGSVWTQYF.

This clonotype turned up a few times. This chain connects TRBV10-3 to TRBJ2-3, with 9 bases fitting TRBD2. The J segment lost 7 bases and the V segment lost 1 base, leaving 6 bases of the junction unmatched. CDR1 and CDR2 (germline): ENHRY, SYGVKD. The CDR3 is 15 amino acids. The CDR3 loop reads CAISEWREGLYTQYF. CDR3 nucleotides: TGTGCCATCAGTGAGTGGCGGGAGGGCTTATATACGCAGTATTTT.

This clonotype was seen only a few times. This sequence joins TRBV25-1 and TRBJ2-2; D call uncertain. Trimming cost V 4 bases and J 6 bases, with 9 bases left between them. The germline V gene has CDR1 MGHDK and CDR2 SYGVNS. This CDR3 has 13 residues. CDR3 loop: CASSARRSGELFF. The DNA for the CDR3 is TGTGCCAGCAGTGCGCGTAGGTCCGGGGAGCTGTTTTTT.

V is TRBV7-9 and J is TRBJ2-7; D may correspond to TRBD1 or TRBD2 (6 bases each). V lost 2 bases and J 0 bases, leaving 14 bases between the germline ends. The CDR3 contains 16 residues. CDR1 and CDR2 from the germline V gene are SEHNR and FQNEAQ (reference sequence). The CDR3 nucleotides are TGTGCCAGCAGCTTATCCCCGCGGGACAACTCCTACGAGCAGTACTTC. It yields the protein CASSLSPRDNSYEQYF. The complete variable domain, with remaining parts taken from reference TRBV7-9 and TRBJ2-7, reads DTGVSQNPRHKITKRGQNVTFRCDPISEHNRLYWYRQTLGQGPEFLTYFQNEAQLEKSRLLSDRFSAERPKGSFSTLEIQRTEQGDSAMYLCASSLSPRDNSYEQYFGPGTRLTVT.